This T cell receptor beta chain stems from a study of T cell responses to AZD1222 COVID-19 vaccine. Data came from immunoSEQ multiplex PCR; TCRdb stores just in-frame clones and leaves some out. The data contain roughly 55,000 clones, roughly nine tenths of them singletons. This clone came up once. The germline V gene encodes CDR1 MNHEY and CDR2 SVGAGI. The CDR3 runs 13 residues. Trimming removed 6 bases at V and 0 bases at J, with 7 bases between. The clonotype originates from an adult in good health. The chain carries TRBV6-5 and TRBJ2-3; D not certain. The material was peripheral blood, obtained on day 0 of AZD1222 vaccination. The CDR3 region is CASREDSTDTQYF. CDR3 in DNA: TGTGCCAGCAGAGAGGACAGCACAGATACGCAGTATTTT.